The entry below describes one T cell receptor beta chain. Germline lookup yields CDR1 MNHEY and CDR2 SVGAGI. V dropped 6 bases and J dropped 0; count of bases not matched to a gene: 8. The CDR3 sequence is 15 residues long. This sample was taken from a study of T cell changes during pregnancy in multiple sclerosis. Data came from immunoSEQ multiplex PCR; TCRdb stores just in-frame clones and leaves some out. The repertoire holds some 27,000 clones, with around 93% as singletons. This TCR was recovered from a female donor with multiple sclerosis, enrolled in a pregnancy study. This sample comprised CD4+ T cells from peripheral blood mononuclear cells, obtained after pregnancy. The rearrangement uses TRBV6-5 and TRBJ2-7; TRBD1 matches 7 bases. In DNA form, the CDR3 reads TGTGCCAGCAGCCGGACAGGCGTTAGCTCCTACGAGCAGTACTTC. Protein sequence: CASSRTGVSSYEQYF.